Below, 19 T cell receptor beta chains from the same sample are listed, as sequenced in a study of blood T cell repertoires in COVID-19 (dated by TCRdb to 2018 to 2021). The receptor library was made with the immunoSEQ multiplex PCR assay. Not all clones reach the TCRdb copy of this immuneACCESS table, which keeps in-frame sequences only. Checked studies attribute under half of the gap to unresolved V genes and leave the rest unexplained. The sample records approximately 100,000 clones, more than 70% of which are singletons. Clones ranked in the top ten supply roughly a sixth of the sample. Sequences were obtained from peripheral blood. The receptor source for this set is a woman over 75 in a cohort sampled during active COVID-19.

The chain couples TRBV5-1 to TRBJ2-1; D gene unclear. This CDR3 has 13 residues. Germline CDR1 is SGHRS and CDR2 is YFSETQ. Between the trimmed V and J ends, which lost 1 base and 8 bases, there was a span of 10 bases. This CDR3 reads CASSLPGYDEQFF. CDR3 DNA sequence: TGCGCCAGCAGCTTGCCCGGGTACGATGAGCAGTTCTTC. Looking up the rest from reference TRBV5-1 and TRBJ2-1 gives the full variable domain: KAGVTQTPRYLIKTRGQQVTLSCSPISGHRSVSWYQQTPGQGLQFLFEYFSETQRNKGNFPGRFSGRQFSNSRSEMNVSTLELGDSALYLCASSLPGYDEQFFGPGTRLTVL.

The V and J genes are TRBV28 and TRBJ2-1; D is unresolved. The CDR3 length is 11 residues. The V end lost 7 bases, the J end lost 9 bases, and 10 bases lay between the germline ends. Per the germline V gene, CDR1 is MDHEN and CDR2 is SYDVKM. The DNA for the CDR3 is TGTGCCAGCACTCTGTTCGGTGAGCAGTTCTTC. Translation gives CASTLFGEQFF.

The chain combines TRBV10-3 with TRBJ2-1; 11 bases match TRBD1. The CDR3 extends over 16 amino acids. J was trimmed by 3 bases and V by 4 bases; bases with no gene match: 5. Germline V lookup: CDR1 ENHRY, CDR2 SYGVKD. The CDR3, as DNA: TGTGCCATCAGTGGGGACAGGGGGAAGTTCTACAATGAGCAGTTCTTC. Protein sequence: CAISGDRGKFYNEQFF.

The chain joins TRBV6-5 to TRBJ2-7, with D perhaps TRBD1 (5 bases). The length of the CDR3 is 15 residues. The V end lost 6 bases, the J end lost 0 bases, and 15 bases lay between the germline ends. Germline-derived CDR1 and CDR2 are MNHEY and SVGAGI. CDR3 sequence reads: CASRADSWGSYEQYF. The CDR3 DNA is TGTGCCAGCAGAGCCGACAGTTGGGGCTCCTACGAGCAGTACTTC.

This chain links TRBV11-3 with TRBJ2-2; weak D call: TRBD2 (5 bases). The CDR3 runs 16 residues. Germline loops: CDR1 SGHNT, CDR2 YENEEA. With 5 bases removed from V and 2 bases from J, the gap between germline ends came to 15 bases. CDR3 sequence reads: CASSPSWEYNTGELFF. CDR3 in DNA: TGTGCCAGCAGCCCCAGCTGGGAGTATAACACCGGGGAGCTGTTTTTT. The variable domain in full, completed from reference TRBV11-3 and TRBJ2-2, reads EAGVVQSPRYKIIEKKQPVAFWCNPISGHNTLYWYLQNLGQGPELLIRYENEEAVDDSQLPKDRFSAERLKGVDSTLKIQPAELGDSAVYLCASSPSWEYNTGELFFGEGSRLTVL.

The chain employs TRBV29-1 and TRBJ2-1; maybe TRBD2 (6 bases). Between the trimmed V and J ends, which lost 4 bases and 9 bases, there was a span of 13 bases. The CDR3 is 12 residues long. The V gene's germline CDR1 is SQVTM and CDR2 ANQGSEA. The DNA for the CDR3 is TGCAGCGTTGGGGGGGTAGGGATTGAGCAGTTCTTC. Protein sequence: CSVGGVGIEQFF.

The CDR3 bases are TGTGCCAGCAGCTTGGGTGGTGGGCACGGGGCCTACGAGCAGTACTTC. Amino acids: CASSLGGGHGAYEQYF. J is TRBJ2-7 and V is TRBV5-6, with D maybe TRBD2 (5 bases). Germline-derived CDR1 and CDR2 are SGHDT and YYEEEE. The CDR3 runs 16 residues. V was pared by 0 bases and J by 2 bases, with 15 bases between.

The chain uses TRBV3-1 (or the pseudogene TRBV3-2) and TRBJ2-3, with TRBD2 matching over 7 bases. J was trimmed by 2 bases and V by 4 bases; bases with no gene match: 9. This CDR3 is built from 16 residues. Germline V gives CDR1 LGHDT, CDR2 YNNKEL (reference sequence). CDR3 sequence: CASSLNSGPLTDTQYF. As DNA, the CDR3 is TGTGCCAGCAGCCTTAATAGCGGGCCGCTCACAGATACGCAGTATTTT.

The genes are TRBV18 and TRBJ1-6; 9 bases align to TRBD1. CDR1 KGHSH and CDR2 LQKENI come from the germline V gene. The CDR3 extends over 14 amino acids. Trimming at V came to 4 bases and at J to 7 bases, leaving 2 bases not matched to a gene. Here the CDR3 reads CASSQDRGNSPLHF. Here the CDR3 DNA reads TGTGCCAGCTCACAGGACAGGGGAAATTCACCCCTCCACTTT.

The chain employs TRBV4-2 and TRBJ1-2; 8 bases map to TRBD1. Per germline, CDR1 LGHNA and CDR2 YNFKEQ. The CDR3 totals 16 residues. Losses at the gene ends were 1 base for V and 0 bases for J; bases not matched to a gene: 4. The CDR3 protein is CASSQGGTGTNYGYTF. For the CDR3, the DNA is TGTGCCAGCAGCCAAGGGGGGACAGGCACTAACTATGGCTACACCTTC.

The V call is TRBV6-5, the J call TRBJ2-5; possible D gene TRBD2, 6 bases. The V and J ends lost 11 bases and 5 bases respectively, with 24 bases between them. Looked up from germline, CDR1 is MNHEY and CDR2 is SVGAGI. This CDR3 has 15 amino acids. Here the CDR3 DNA reads TGTGCCGGCGCGACTAGTGCGGTTCGAGGGGAGACCCAGTACTTC. Its translation is CAGATSAVRGETQYF.

CDR3 DNA sequence: TGCAGCGGACGGGGGGGAAAAACTAGCGGGAGCTTGGCTGAGCAGTTCTTC. This sequence encodes CSGRGGKTSGSLAEQFF. This chain connects TRBV29-1 to TRBJ2-1, with 11 positions matching TRBD2. V lost 7 bases and J lost 9; bases outside the gene matches: 20. Germline V gene data show CDR1 as SQVTM and CDR2 as ANQGSEA. This CDR3 region has 17 residues.

The rearrangement uses TRBV27 and TRBJ1-6, with TRBD1 matching over 7 bases. Germline V gene sequence: CDR1 MNHEY, CDR2 SMNVEV (reference sequence). V shed 3 bases, J shed 1 base, and the junction held 6 bases outside the gene matches. The CDR3 spans 17 residues. In nucleotides, the CDR3 is TGTGCCAGCAGTTTGGGACAGACACTGTCCTATAATTCACCCCTCCACTTT. Amino acid sequence: CASSLGQTLSYNSPLHF.

The chain is built from TRBV11-2 and TRBJ1-1; D is uncertain. Trimming pared 2 bases from V and 3 bases from J, leaving 7 bases between. Germline assignment: CDR1 SGHAT and CDR2 FQNNGV. The CDR3 is 13 amino acids. This CDR3 is CASSLNPDTEAFF. The DNA for the CDR3 is TGTGCCAGCAGCTTAAATCCCGACACTGAAGCTTTCTTT.

The chain links TRBV6-4 to TRBJ2-2, with TRBD1 matching 9 bases. CDR3 length: 18 amino acids. Losses at the gene ends were 0 bases for V and 7 bases for J; bases not matched to a gene: 12. The germline V gene encodes CDR1 MRHNA and CDR2 SNTAGT. In nucleotides, the CDR3 is TGTGCCAGCAGTGACTCAATGATACACAGGGGGCGTCACGGGGAGCTGTTTTTT. This encodes CASSDSMIHRGRHGELFF.

This clone was seen more than once but under ten times. V and J are TRBV7-6 and TRBJ2-1, with TRBD2 identical over 10 bases. This CDR3 is built from 20 residues. The germline CDR1 and CDR2 sequences are SGHVS and FNYEAQ. The junction had 12 bases not matched to a gene; V was cut back by 1 base and J by 0 bases. The chain's CDR3 is CASSLEPSGSLGFSYNEQFF. The DNA of the CDR3 is TGTGCCAGCAGCTTAGAACCTAGCGGGAGTTTGGGCTTCTCCTACAATGAGCAGTTCTTC.

The chain links TRBV11-3 to TRBJ2-3, with TRBD2 matching over 8 bases. The germline gives CDR1 SGHNT, CDR2 YENEEA. The CDR3 extends over 13 amino acids. The ends lost 5 bases at V and 6 bases at J; junction bases unmatched: 4. The CDR3 loop reads CASSTGTSDTQYF. CDR3 DNA: TGTGCCAGCAGCACCGGGACTAGTGATACGCAGTATTTT.

The V call is TRBV14, the J call TRBJ2-5; possible D gene TRBD2, 5 bases. The CDR3 sequence is 15 residues long. Trimming took off 1 base at V and 7 bases at J, with 16 bases between the two ends. Germline lookup yields CDR1 SGHDN and CDR2 FVKESK. CDR3 bases: TGTGCCAGCAGCCAAGCAGGACCGCCGGCGGGGACCCAGTACTTC. It specifies CASSQAGPPAGTQYF.

V gene TRBV19 combines with J gene TRBJ2-1, with unresolved D. Germline CDR1 LNHDA, CDR2 SQIVND (reference sequence). This CDR3 region has 15 residues. With 3 bases removed from V and 2 bases from J, the gap between germline ends came to 11 bases. In nucleotides, the CDR3 is TGTGCCAGTAGTATCCCCCAGGTAACCTACAATGAGCAGTTCTTC. As protein: CASSIPQVTYNEQFF.